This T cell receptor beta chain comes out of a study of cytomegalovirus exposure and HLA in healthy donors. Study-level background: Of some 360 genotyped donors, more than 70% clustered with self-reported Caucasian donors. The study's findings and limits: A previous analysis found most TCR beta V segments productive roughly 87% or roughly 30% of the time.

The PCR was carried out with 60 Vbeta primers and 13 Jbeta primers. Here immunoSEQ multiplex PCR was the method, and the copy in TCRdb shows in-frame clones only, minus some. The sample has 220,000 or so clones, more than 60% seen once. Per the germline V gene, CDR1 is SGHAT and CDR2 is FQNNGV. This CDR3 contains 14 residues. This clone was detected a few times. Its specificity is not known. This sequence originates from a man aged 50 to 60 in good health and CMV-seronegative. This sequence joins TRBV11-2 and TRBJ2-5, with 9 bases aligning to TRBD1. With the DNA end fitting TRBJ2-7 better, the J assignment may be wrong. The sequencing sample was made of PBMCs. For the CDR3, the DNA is TGTGCCAGCACCCTGGGGGGACAGGGTCACGAGCAGTACTTC. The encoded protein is CASTLGGQGHEQYF.